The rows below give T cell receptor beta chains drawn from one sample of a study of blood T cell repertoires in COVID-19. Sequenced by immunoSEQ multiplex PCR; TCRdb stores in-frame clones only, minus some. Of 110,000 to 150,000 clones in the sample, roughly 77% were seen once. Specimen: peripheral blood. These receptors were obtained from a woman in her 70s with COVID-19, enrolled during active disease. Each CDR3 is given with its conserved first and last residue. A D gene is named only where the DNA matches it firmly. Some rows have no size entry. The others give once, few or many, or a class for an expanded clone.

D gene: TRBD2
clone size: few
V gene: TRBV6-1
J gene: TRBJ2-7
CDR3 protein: CASSGPTSGPYDEQYF
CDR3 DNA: TGTGCCAGCAGTGGACCAACTAGCGGCCCTTATGACGAGCAGTACTTC

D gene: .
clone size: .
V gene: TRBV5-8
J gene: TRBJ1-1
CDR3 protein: CASSLNIGEAFF
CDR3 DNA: TGTGCCAGCAGCCTCAATATCGGTGAAGCTTTCTTT

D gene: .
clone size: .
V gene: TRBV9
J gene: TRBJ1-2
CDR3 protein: CASSGQDSLYGYTF
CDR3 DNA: TGTGCCAGCAGCGGACAGGACAGCCTCTATGGCTACACCTTC

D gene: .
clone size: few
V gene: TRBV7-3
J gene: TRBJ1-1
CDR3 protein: CASSPLGAGTEAFF
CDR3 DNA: TGTGCCAGCAGCCCTCTGGGGGCAGGCACTGAAGCTTTCTTT

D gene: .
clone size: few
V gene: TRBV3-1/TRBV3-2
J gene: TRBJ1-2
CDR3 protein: CASSQAGPEEPGYTF
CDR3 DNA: TGTGCCAGCAGCCAGGCAGGGCCTGAGGAGCCTGGCTACACCTTC

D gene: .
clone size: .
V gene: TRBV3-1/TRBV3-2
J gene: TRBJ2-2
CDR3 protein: CASSLSLASTGELFF
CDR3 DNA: TGTGCCAGCAGCCTTTCTTTAGCTTCCACCGGGGAGCTGTTTTTT

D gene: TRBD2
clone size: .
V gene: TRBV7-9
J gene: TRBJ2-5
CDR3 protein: CASSLPPRLAGTQETQYF
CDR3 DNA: TGTGCCAGCAGCTTACCTCCCCGACTAGCGGGGACCCAAGAGACCCAGTACTTC

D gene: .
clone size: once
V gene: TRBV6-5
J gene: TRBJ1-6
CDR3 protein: CASSSLTVYNSPLHF
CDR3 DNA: TGTGCCAGCAGTTCCCTGACAGTATATAATTCACCCCTCCACTTT

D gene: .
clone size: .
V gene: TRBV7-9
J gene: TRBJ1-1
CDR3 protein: CASSTRRSTEAFF
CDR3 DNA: TGTGCCAGCAGCACCCGCAGGTCCACTGAAGCTTTCTTT

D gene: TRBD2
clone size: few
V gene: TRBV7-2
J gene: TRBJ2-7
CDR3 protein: CASSFGTSGGSVPSYEQYF
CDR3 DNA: TGTGCCAGCAGCTTCGGGACTAGCGGGGGGTCGGTACCTTCCTACGAGCAGTACTTC

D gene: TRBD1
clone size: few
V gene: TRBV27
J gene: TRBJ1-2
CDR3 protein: CASSRQGVYTF
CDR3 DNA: TGTGCCAGCAGTCGACAGGGCGTTTACACCTTC

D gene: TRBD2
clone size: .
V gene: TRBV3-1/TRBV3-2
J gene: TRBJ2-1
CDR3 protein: CASSQGRGGAYNEQFF
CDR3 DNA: TGTGCCAGCAGCCAAGGTCGCGGGGGGGCTTACAATGAGCAGTTCTTC

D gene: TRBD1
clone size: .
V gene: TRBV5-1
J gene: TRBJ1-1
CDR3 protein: CASSGGGRGTEAFF
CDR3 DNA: TGCGCCAGCAGCGGAGGGGGCAGGGGCACTGAAGCTTTCTTT

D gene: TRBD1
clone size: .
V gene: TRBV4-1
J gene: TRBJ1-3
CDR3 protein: CASSQGIGTGAGNTIYF
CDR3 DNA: TGCGCCAGCAGCCAAGGGATCGGGACAGGGGCTGGAAACACCATATATTTT

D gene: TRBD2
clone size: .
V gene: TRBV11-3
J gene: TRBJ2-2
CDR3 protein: CASSPSGTRGTGELFF
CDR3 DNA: TGTGCCAGCAGCCCGTCCGGGACTAGAGGCACCGGGGAGCTGTTTTTT

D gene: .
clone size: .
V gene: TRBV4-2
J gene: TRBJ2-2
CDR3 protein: CASSQRTSTDTGELFF
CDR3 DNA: TGTGCCAGCAGCCAACGTACTAGCACTGACACCGGGGAGCTGTTTTTT

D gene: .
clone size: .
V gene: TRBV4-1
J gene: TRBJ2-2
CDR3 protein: CASSQEPGFGGELFF
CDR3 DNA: TGCGCCAGCAGCCAAGAGCCAGGGTTCGGCGGGGAGCTGTTTTTT

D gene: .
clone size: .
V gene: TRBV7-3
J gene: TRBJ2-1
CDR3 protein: CASSLSGLSSYNEQFF
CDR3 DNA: TGTGCCAGCAGCCTCAGCGGGCTAAGCTCCTACAATGAGCAGTTCTTC